Shown below are 25 T cell receptor beta chains from a single sample sequenced in a study of spatial heterogeneity in lung cancer. Described time point: sample taken at primary tumor resection. Whole RNA came from tumor, nontumor lung or frozen PBMC and was sequenced without being sorted. TCRdb used MiXCR to reprocess the 5' RACE reads, holding one entry per CDR3 protein. This table holds 89,000 or so distinct CDR3 sequences, approximately 21% found once. The material sequenced was PBMCs, taken at surgery. These receptors all come from a male donor with early-stage non-small cell lung cancer.

There are a few counts of this clonotype. The chain uses TRBV28 and TRBJ2-7; TRBD2 is a possible D gene (6 bases). Germline CDR1 MDHEN, CDR2 SYDVKM. Trimming removed 3 bases from V and 4 bases from J, with 13 bases in between. There are 14 residues in the CDR3. CDR3 region: CASSLAGLEYEQYF. CDR3 DNA sequence: TGTGCCAGCAGTTTGGCGGGACTCGAGTACGAGCAGTACTTC.

This clonotype came up many times. The chain has TRBV14 and TRBJ2-2; the D gene is possibly TRBD1 (6 bases). CDR1 is SGHDN, CDR2 FVKESK, per germline. CDR3 length equals 15 residues. V shed 4 bases and J shed 5 bases, with 14 bases lying between them. CDR3 DNA sequence: TGTGCCAGCAGCCTCGGACAGAGGCGGACCGGGGAGCTGTTTTTT. As protein: CASSLGQRRTGELFF.

The J gene is TRBJ2-1, the V gene TRBV11-3, with 7 bases fitting TRBD2. Germline V gene lookup returns CDR1 SGHNT and CDR2 YENEEA. The V gene end was trimmed by 0 bases and the J gene end by 2 bases; junction bases not matched to a gene: 10. CDR3 length: 18 residues. The CDR3 protein is CASSLDPLGGTPYNEQFF. For the CDR3, the DNA is TGTGCCAGCAGCTTAGATCCCCTCGGGGGGACTCCCTACAATGAGCAGTTCTTC.

The chain links TRBV12-3 or TRBV12-4 to TRBJ2-3; 9 bases are shared with TRBD1. Losses at the gene ends were 5 bases for V and 8 bases for J; bases not matched to a gene: 11. CDR3 length: 15 residues. In DNA form, the CDR3 reads TGTGCCAGCAGTGGACAGGGGTCCTTGCTCGGTACGCAGTATTTT. Protein: CASSGQGSLLGTQYF.

This clonotype was observed a few times. The chain has TRBV12-3 or TRBV12-4 and TRBJ2-2; 7 bases fit TRBD1. V lost 5 bases to trimming and J lost 0 bases; unmatched junction nucleotides: 9. The CDR3 totals 17 residues. CDR3 amino acids: CASSPPEGGANTGELFF. CDR3 nucleotide sequence: TGTGCCAGCAGTCCTCCCGAAGGGGGCGCGAACACCGGGGAGCTGTTTTTT.

The chain links TRBV2 to TRBJ2-5; D gene ambiguous. CDR1 is SNHLY, CDR2 FYNNEI, per germline. Between the trimmed V and J ends, which lost 5 bases and 2 bases, there was a span of 9 bases. The CDR3 is 13 residues long. The CDR3, as DNA: TGTGCCAGCAGTTTGGAGTCTCAAGAGACCCAGTACTTC. It encodes CASSLESQETQYF. Drawing the rest from reference TRBV2 and TRBJ2-5, the complete variable domain is EPEVTQTPSHQVTQMGQEVILRCVPISNHLYFYWYRQILGQKVEFLVSFYNNEISEKSEIFDDQFSVERPDGSNFTLKIRSTKLEDSAMYFCASSLESQETQYFGPGTRLLVL.

The table lists this clonotype with many counts. The chain has TRBV11-2 and TRBJ2-1; D is ambiguous. V lost 5 bases, J lost 6 bases, and 11 bases lay in between. The CDR3 has 13 amino acids. The germline CDR1 and CDR2 sequences are SGHAT and FQNNGV. The CDR3 region is CASSPLAVNEQFF. CDR3 nucleotides: TGTGCCAGCAGCCCACTGGCGGTCAATGAGCAGTTCTTC.

In this sample, this clonotype turned up a few times. The chain carries TRBV12-3 or TRBV12-4 and TRBJ2-2; D is ambiguous. V shed 3 bases and J shed 1 base, with 9 bases lying between them. The CDR3 covers 15 residues. The CDR3 is CASSFSHLNTGELFF. In DNA form, the CDR3 reads TGTGCCAGCAGTTTCTCACATTTGAACACCGGGGAGCTGTTTTTT.

This clonotype has only a few counts. For the CDR3, the DNA is TGTGCCAGCAGCTTACAGCCCGACGGGCAGGAGACCCAGTACTTC. The encoded protein is CASSLQPDGQETQYF. The rearrangement links TRBV11-2 to TRBJ2-5; unclear D gene. CDR3 size: 15 residues. Trimming cost V 2 bases and J 5 bases, with 15 bases left between them. Germline CDR1 reads SGHAT; CDR2 reads FQNNGV.

This clonotype was observed a handful of times. The chain couples TRBV6-2 or TRBV6-3 to TRBJ1-5, with D unclear. With 5 bases removed from V and 0 bases from J, the gap between germline ends came to 11 bases. The CDR3 sequence is 15 residues long. Germline loops: CDR1 MNHEY, CDR2 SVGEGT. The CDR3 loop is CASSQGLYSNQPQHF. Written as DNA, the CDR3 is TGTGCCAGCAGTCAAGGGCTCTATAGCAATCAGCCCCAGCATTTT.

The chain is built from TRBV5-1 and TRBJ2-7, with D possibly matching TRBD2 (6 bases). The V end lost 2 bases, the J end lost 2 bases, and 11 bases lay between the germline ends. The CDR3 has 14 residues. Germline V gene sequence: CDR1 SGHRS, CDR2 YFSETQ. CDR3 sequence: CASSFGTGAYEQYF. The DNA of the CDR3 is TGCGCCAGCAGCTTTGGGACGGGGGCCTACGAGCAGTACTTC.

In this sample, this clonotype turned up a few times. The chain uses TRBV20-1 and TRBJ1-1; a weak D match, TRBD1 (6 bases). V lost 6 bases, J lost 5 bases, and 13 bases lay in between. Germline-derived CDR1 and CDR2 are DFQATT and SNEGSKA (reference sequence). This CDR3 region has 12 residues. The CDR3 spells CSAPNQGTEAFF. In DNA form, the CDR3 reads TGCAGTGCCCCAAATCAGGGGACTGAAGCTTTCTTT.

This clonotype has a count of ten or more. In nucleotides, the CDR3 is TGTGCCATTCCACGGGAGGCGACCTACAATGAGCAGTTCTTC. The encoded protein is CAIPREATYNEQFF. The chain couples TRBV2 to TRBJ2-1; TRBD2 matches at 7 bases. Germline assignment: CDR1 SNHLY and CDR2 FYNNEI. V trimming: 10 bases; J trimming: 2 bases; junction bases outside the gene matches: 8. The CDR3 is 14 amino acids.

The chain uses TRBV9 and TRBJ1-1, with D unresolved. CDR3 length equals 17 residues. In germline, CDR1 is SGDLS, CDR2 YYNGEE. The germline V and J ends were trimmed by 4 bases and 1 base, with 20 bases remaining between them. In DNA form, the CDR3 reads TGTGCCAGCAGCTTGGGAGGGAAACCGCTAGGGAACACTGAAGCTTTCTTT. Protein product: CASSLGGKPLGNTEAFF.

The chain employs TRBV28 and TRBJ2-7, with 12 positions matching TRBD2. Germline values: CDR1 MDHEN, CDR2 SYDVKM. The CDR3 length is 15 residues. The trim removed 3 bases at V and 4 bases at J, leaving 4 bases unmatched. The CDR3 loop reads CASSLPSGRAYEQYF. The CDR3 nucleotides read TGTGCCAGCAGTTTGCCTAGCGGGAGGGCTTACGAGCAGTACTTC.

The gene calls are TRBV10-3 and TRBJ2-3; D is possibly TRBD1 or TRBD2 (5 bases each). The CDR3 runs 15 residues. Trimming removed 6 bases at V and 0 bases at J, with 13 bases between. Germline V gives CDR1 ENHRY, CDR2 SYGVKD. Here the CDR3 reads CAISKGRLSTDTQYF. DNA for the CDR3: TGTGCCATCAGCAAGGGACGCCTTAGCACAGATACGCAGTATTTT.

This chain uses TRBV6-2 or TRBV6-3 with TRBJ2-7; D is undetermined. The V end was cut by 2 bases, the J end by 0 bases, with 5 bases between. This CDR3 comprises 13 residues. Germline V gene data show CDR1 as MNHEY and CDR2 as SVGEGT. The CDR3 spells CASSYRNSYEQYF. The CDR3 bases are TGTGCCAGCAGTTACAGGAACTCCTACGAGCAGTACTTC.

The V and J genes are TRBV10-2 and TRBJ2-3; 8 bases agree with TRBD2. The CDR3 is 14 residues long. The V gene end was trimmed by 6 bases and the J gene end by 3 bases; junction bases not matched to a gene: 5. Germline V lookup: CDR1 WSHSY, CDR2 SAAADI. DNA of the CDR3: TGCGCCAGCAGGGATAGCGGGAATACAGATACGCAGTATTTT. This sequence encodes CASRDSGNTDTQYF.

This clonotype was counted at least ten times. The gene calls are TRBV28 and TRBJ2-3; D is perhaps TRBD1 (6 bases). CDR3 length equals 14 residues. Germline CDR1 is MDHEN and CDR2 is SYDVKM. V was clipped by 8 bases and J by 2 bases, with 14 bases between them. The CDR3 DNA reads TGTGCCAGCGGCAAGGGACATTCCACAGATACGCAGTATTTT. Translating gives CASGKGHSTDTQYF. The variable domain in full, with the rest retrieved from reference TRBV28 and TRBJ2-3, is DVKVTQSSRYLVKRTGEKVFLECVQDMDHENMFWYRQDPGLGLRLIYFSYDVKMKEKGDIPEGYSVSREKKERFSLILESASTNQTSMYLCASGKGHSTDTQYFGPGTRLTVL.

This clonotype was seen many times. The chain carries TRBV5-1 and TRBJ2-3, with 11 nucleotides matching TRBD2. There are 17 residues in the CDR3. The junction had 7 bases not matched to a gene; V was cut back by 1 base and J by 3 bases. Germline CDR1 is SGHRS and CDR2 is YFSETQ. CDR3 residues: CASSLTGTSGRTDTQYF. Written as DNA, the CDR3 is TGCGCCAGCAGCTTGACCGGGACTAGCGGTCGAACAGATACGCAGTATTTT.

This clonotype was detected a few times. The CDR3 reads CASSPTGGRNNEQFF. CDR3 sequence (DNA): TGTGCCAGCAGCCCGACCGGGGGGCGGAACAATGAGCAGTTCTTC. This chain connects TRBV7-3 to TRBJ2-1, with D tentatively TRBD2 (7 bases). V was cut by 5 bases and J by 5 bases, with 16 bases left in between. Germline CDR1 reads SGHTA; CDR2 reads FQGTGA. The CDR3 has 15 amino acids.

This chain joins TRBV20-1 and TRBJ1-1, with TRBD1 matching 8 bases. The CDR3 runs to 13 residues. After removal of 6 bases from V and 6 bases from J, the junction contained 9 bases not matched to a gene. The germline V gene encodes CDR1 DFQATT and CDR2 SNEGSKA (reference sequence). In DNA form, the CDR3 reads TGCAGTGCCCCACAGGGGGAGAAATCTGAAGCTTTCTTT. Its translation is CSAPQGEKSEAFF.

By share, this clonotype ranks as medium-sized (0.01 to 0.1%). V gene TRBV6-2 or TRBV6-3 combines with J gene TRBJ1-2; 9 nucleotides agree with TRBD1. Trimming cost V 2 bases and J 3 bases; bases outside gene matches: 7. Germline lookup yields CDR1 MNHEY and CDR2 SVGEGT. The CDR3 contains 16 residues. In DNA form, the CDR3 reads TGTGCCAGCAGTTACCCGCCGGGACAGGGCGACTATGGCTACACCTTC. Its translation is CASSYPPGQGDYGYTF.

This clonotype was counted a few times. The chain uses TRBV2 and TRBJ1-4; tentatively, D is TRBD1 (6 bases). CDR3 length equals 17 residues. Germline loops: CDR1 SNHLY, CDR2 FYNNEI. The V end lost 1 base, the J end lost 8 bases, and 20 bases lay between the germline ends. The DNA of the CDR3 is TGTGCCAGCAGTGAAGGTTGGCGGCGCAGGGGTTTAGAAAAACTGTTTTTT. This sequence encodes CASSEGWRRRGLEKLFF.

This clonotype has just a few counts. The J gene is TRBJ2-2, the V gene TRBV29-1; 8 bases map to TRBD2. V was clipped by 5 bases and J by 3 bases; unmatched bases: 2. Germline-derived CDR1 and CDR2 are SQVTM and ANQGSEA. The CDR3 consists of 13 residues. The CDR3, as DNA: TGCAGCGTTACTAGCGGCTACACCGGGGAGCTGTTTTTT. Its translation: CSVTSGYTGELFF.